This entry concerns a single TCR beta chain. The repertoire was sequenced with immunoSEQ multiplex PCR; TCRdb's copy has only in-frame clones and lacks some. The data show under 95,000 clones, 90% to 95% seen once. These data are taken from a study of cytomegalovirus exposure and HLA in healthy donors. This CDR3 has 14 residues. The V gene's germline CDR1 is MNHEY and CDR2 SVGAGI. Trimming stripped 6 bases from V and 6 bases from J, with 18 bases between. Input material: PBMCs. The sequence was collected from a woman between 18 and 29 years old in good health and CMV-seronegative. The gene calls are TRBV6-5 and TRBJ2-7; D might be TRBD1 (5 bases). The CDR3 loop reads CASRYQGRFLEQYF. The CDR3 bases are TGTGCCAGCAGATACCAGGGTAGGTTCCTCGAGCAGTACTTC.